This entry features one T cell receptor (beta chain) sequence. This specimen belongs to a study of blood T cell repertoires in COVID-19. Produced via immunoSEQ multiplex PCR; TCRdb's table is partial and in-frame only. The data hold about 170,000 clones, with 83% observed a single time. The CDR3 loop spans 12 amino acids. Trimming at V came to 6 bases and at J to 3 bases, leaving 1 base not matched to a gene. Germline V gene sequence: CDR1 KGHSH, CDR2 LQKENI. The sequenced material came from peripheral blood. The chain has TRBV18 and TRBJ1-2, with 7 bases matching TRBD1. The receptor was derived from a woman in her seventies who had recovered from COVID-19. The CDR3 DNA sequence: TGTGCCAGCTCCGGGACAGACTATGGCTACACCTTC. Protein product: CASSGTDYGYTF.